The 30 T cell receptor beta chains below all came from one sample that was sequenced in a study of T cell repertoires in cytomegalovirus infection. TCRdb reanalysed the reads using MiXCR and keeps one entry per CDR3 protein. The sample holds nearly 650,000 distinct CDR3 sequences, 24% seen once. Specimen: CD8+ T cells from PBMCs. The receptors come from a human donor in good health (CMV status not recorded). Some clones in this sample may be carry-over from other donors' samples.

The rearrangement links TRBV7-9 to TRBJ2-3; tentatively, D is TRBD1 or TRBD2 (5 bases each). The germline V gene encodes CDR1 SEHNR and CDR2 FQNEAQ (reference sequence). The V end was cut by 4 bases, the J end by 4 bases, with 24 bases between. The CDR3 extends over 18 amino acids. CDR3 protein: CASSSPTLSGRHSDTQYF. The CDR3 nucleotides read TGTGCCAGCAGCTCCCCAACCCTCTCGGGGCGACACTCAGATACGCAGTATTTT.

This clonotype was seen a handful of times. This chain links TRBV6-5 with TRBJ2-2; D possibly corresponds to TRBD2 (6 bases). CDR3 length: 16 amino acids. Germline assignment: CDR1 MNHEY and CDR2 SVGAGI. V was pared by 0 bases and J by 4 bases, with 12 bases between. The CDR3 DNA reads TGTGCCAGCAGTTACTCCGGCGGGATCCTCACCGGGGAGCTGTTTTTT. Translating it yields CASSYSGGILTGELFF.

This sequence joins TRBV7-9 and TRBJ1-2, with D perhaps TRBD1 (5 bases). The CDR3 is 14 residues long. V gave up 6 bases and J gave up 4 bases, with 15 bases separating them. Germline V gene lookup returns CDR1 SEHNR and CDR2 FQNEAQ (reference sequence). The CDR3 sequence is CASRGRGSGYGYTF. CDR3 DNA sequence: TGTGCCAGCAGGGGTAGGGGCTCAGGCTATGGCTACACCTTC. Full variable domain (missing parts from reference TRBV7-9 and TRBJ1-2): DTGVSQNPRHKITKRGQNVTFRCDPISEHNRLYWYRQTLGQGPEFLTYFQNEAQLEKSRLLSDRFSAERPKGSFSTLEIQRTEQGDSAMYLCASRGRGSGYGYTFGSGTRLTVV.

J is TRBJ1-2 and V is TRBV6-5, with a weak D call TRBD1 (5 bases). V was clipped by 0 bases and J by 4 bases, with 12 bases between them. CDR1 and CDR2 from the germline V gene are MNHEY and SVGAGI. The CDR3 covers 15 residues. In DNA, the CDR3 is TGTGCCAGCAGTTACTCGGGTGGGGGACCCTATGGCTACACCTTC. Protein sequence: CASSYSGGGPYGYTF.

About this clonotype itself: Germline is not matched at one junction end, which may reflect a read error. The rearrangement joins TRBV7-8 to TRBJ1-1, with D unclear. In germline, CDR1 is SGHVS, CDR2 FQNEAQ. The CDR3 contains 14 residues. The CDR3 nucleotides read TGTGCCACCAGCCCCTCAGTAGGGAACACTGAAGCTTTCTTT. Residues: CATSPSVGNTEAFF.

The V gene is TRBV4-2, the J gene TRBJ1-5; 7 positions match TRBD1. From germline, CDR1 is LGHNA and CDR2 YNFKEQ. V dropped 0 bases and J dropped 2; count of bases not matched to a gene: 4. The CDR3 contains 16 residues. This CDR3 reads CASSQETGAGNQPQHF. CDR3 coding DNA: TGTGCCAGCAGCCAAGAAACAGGGGCGGGCAATCAGCCCCAGCATTTT.

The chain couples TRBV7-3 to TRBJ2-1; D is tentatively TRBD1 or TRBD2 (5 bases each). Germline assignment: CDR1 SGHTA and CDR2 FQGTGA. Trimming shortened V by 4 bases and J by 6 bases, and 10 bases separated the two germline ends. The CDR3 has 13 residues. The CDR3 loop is CASSSPGTNEQFF. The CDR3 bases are TGTGCCAGCAGCTCCCCGGGGACCAATGAGCAGTTCTTC.

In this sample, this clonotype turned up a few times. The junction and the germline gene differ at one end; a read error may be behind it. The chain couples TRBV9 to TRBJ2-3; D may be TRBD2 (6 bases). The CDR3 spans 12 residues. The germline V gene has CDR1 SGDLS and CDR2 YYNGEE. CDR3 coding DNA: TGTGCCAGCAGCGTAGAACCGCGGCGGGGCGCTTGG. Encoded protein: CASSVEPRRGAW.

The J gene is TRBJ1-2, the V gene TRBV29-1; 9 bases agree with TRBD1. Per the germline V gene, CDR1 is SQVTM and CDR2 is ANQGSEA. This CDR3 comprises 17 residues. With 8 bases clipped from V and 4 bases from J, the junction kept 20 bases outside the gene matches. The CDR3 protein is CSFLQGDRDNGAYGYTF. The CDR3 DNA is TGCAGCTTTCTCCAGGGGGACAGGGACAACGGTGCCTATGGCTACACCTTC.

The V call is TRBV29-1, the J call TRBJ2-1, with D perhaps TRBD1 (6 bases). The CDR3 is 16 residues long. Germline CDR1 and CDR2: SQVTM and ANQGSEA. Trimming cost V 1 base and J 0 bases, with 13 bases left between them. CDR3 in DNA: TGCAGCGTTGAAGGGCGGACAGAAAGCTCCTACAATGAGCAGTTCTTC. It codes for CSVEGRTESSYNEQFF.

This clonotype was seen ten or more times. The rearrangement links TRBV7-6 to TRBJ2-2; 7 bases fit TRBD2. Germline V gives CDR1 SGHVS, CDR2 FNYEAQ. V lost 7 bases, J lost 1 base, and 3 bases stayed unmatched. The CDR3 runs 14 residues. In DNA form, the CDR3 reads TGTGCCAGCATCGCTAGCGGGAACACCGGGGAGCTGTTTTTT. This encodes CASIASGNTGELFF. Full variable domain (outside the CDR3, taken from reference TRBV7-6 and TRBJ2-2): GAGVSQSPRYKVTKRGQDVALRCDPISGHVSLYWYRQALGQGPEFLTYFNYEAQQDKSGLPNDRFSAERPEGSISTLTIQRTEQRDSAMYRCASIASGNTGELFFGEGSRLTVL.

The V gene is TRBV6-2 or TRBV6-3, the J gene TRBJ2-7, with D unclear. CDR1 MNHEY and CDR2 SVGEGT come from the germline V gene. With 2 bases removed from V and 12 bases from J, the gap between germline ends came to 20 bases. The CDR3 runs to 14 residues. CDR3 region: CASSYALAPSNLYF. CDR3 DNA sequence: TGTGCCAGCAGTTACGCCCTCGCTCCGAGCAATCTGTACTTC.

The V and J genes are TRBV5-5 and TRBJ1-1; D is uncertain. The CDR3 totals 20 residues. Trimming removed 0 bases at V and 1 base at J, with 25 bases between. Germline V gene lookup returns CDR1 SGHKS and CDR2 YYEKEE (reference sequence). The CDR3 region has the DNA TGTGCCAGCAGCTTGGATAGAAGAGGCGACGGGTACATCGGGAACACTGAAGCTTTCTTT. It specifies CASSLDRRGDGYIGNTEAFF. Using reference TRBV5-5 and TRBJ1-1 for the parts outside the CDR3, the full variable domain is DAGVTQSPTHLIKTRGQQVTLRCSPISGHKSVSWYQQVLGQGPQFIFQYYEKEERGRGNFPDRFSARQFPNYSSELNVNALLLGDSALYLCASSLDRRGDGYIGNTEAFFGQGTRLTVV.

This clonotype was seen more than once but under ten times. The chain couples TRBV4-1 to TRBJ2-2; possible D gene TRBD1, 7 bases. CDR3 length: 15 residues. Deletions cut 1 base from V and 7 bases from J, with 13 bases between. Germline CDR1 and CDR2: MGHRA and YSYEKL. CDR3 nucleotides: TGCGCCAGCAGCCAAGGGACCAGGGGGGTCGGGGAGCTGTTTTTT. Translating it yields CASSQGTRGVGELFF.

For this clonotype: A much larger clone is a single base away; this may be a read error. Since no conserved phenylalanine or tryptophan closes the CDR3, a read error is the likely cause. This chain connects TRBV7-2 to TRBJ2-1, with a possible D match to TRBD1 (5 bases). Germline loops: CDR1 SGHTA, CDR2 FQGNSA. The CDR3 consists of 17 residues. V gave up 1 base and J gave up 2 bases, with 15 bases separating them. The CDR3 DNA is TGTGCCAGCAGCTTAGGGGCAGGGCTGTCTACCTACAATGAGCAGTTCTTA. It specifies CASSLGAGLSTYNEQFL.

This CDR3 is CASSQHHRGRNQPQHF. The CDR3 nucleotides are TGTGCCAGCAGCCAACACCACAGGGGCCGCAATCAGCCCCAGCATTTT. The V call is TRBV3-1, the J call TRBJ1-5, with 7 positions matching TRBD1. Trimming at V came to 2 bases and at J to 2 bases, leaving 6 bases not matched to a gene. The CDR3 is made up of 16 amino acids. CDR1 LGHDT and CDR2 YNNKEL come from the germline V gene (reference sequence).

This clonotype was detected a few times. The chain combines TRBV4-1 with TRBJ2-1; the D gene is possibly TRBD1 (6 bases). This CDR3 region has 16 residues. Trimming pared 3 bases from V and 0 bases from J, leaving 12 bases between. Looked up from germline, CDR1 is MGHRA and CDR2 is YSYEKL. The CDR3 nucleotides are TGCGCCAGCAGCCATGGAACAGGGAGCTCCTACAATGAGCAGTTCTTC. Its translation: CASSHGTGSSYNEQFF.

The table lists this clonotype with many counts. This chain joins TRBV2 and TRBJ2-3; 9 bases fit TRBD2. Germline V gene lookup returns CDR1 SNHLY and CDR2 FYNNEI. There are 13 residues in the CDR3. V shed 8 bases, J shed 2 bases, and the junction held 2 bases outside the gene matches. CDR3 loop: CASGGGVTDTQYF. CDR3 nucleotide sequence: TGTGCCAGCGGCGGGGGGGTCACAGATACGCAGTATTTT.

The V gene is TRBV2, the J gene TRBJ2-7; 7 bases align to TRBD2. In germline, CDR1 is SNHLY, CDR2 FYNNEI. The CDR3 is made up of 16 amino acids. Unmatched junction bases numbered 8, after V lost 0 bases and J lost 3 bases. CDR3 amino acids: CASSEAPLAEIYEQYF. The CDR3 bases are TGTGCCAGCAGTGAAGCCCCCCTAGCGGAAATCTACGAGCAGTACTTC.

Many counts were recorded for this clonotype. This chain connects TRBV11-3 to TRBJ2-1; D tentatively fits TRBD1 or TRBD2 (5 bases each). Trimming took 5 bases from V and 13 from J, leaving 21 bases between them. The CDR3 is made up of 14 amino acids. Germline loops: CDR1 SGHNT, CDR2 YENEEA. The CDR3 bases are TGTGCCAGCAGCCCCATATCTCCGGGACGAATCCAGTTCTTC. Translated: CASSPISPGRIQFF.

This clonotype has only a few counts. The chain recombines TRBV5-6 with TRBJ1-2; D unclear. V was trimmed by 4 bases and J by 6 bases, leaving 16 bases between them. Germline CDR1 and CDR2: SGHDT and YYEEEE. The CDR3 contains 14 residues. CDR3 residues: CASSATTRYNGYTF. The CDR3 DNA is TGTGCCAGCAGCGCTACTACGAGGTACAATGGCTACACCTTC.

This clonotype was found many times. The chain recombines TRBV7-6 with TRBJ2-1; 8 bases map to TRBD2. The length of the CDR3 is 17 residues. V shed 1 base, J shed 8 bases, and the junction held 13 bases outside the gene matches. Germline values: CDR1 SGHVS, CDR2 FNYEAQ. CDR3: CASSLDPSGGEWDEQFF. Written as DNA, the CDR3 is TGTGCCAGCAGCTTAGACCCCTCGGGGGGGGAGTGGGATGAGCAGTTCTTC.

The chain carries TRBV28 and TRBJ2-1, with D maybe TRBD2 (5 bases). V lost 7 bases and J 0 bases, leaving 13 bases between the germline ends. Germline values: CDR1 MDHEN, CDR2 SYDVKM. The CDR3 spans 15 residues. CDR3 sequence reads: CASNLGLSSYNEQFF. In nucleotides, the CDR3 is TGTGCCAGCAATCTCGGACTTTCCTCCTACAATGAGCAGTTCTTC.

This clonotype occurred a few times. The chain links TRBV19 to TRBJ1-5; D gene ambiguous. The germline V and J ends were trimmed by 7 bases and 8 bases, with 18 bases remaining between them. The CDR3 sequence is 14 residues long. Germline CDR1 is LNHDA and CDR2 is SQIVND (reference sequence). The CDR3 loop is CASKTDGSMEPQHF. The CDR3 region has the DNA TGTGCCAGTAAGACGGACGGTTCAATGGAGCCCCAGCATTTT.

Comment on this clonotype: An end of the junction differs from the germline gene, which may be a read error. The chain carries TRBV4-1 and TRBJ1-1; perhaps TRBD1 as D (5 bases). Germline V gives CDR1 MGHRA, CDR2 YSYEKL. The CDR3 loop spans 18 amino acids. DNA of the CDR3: TGTGCCAGCAGCCAAGTTGGCGCGGGGGATTGGAGTCACACTGAAGCTTTCTTT. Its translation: CASSQVGAGDWSHTEAFF.

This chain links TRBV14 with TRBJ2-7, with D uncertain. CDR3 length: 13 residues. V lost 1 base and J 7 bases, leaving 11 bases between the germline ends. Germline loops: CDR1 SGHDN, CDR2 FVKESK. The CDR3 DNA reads TGTGCCAGCAGCCAAGCTGGGGTTTGGGAGCAGTACGTC. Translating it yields CASSQAGVWEQYV.

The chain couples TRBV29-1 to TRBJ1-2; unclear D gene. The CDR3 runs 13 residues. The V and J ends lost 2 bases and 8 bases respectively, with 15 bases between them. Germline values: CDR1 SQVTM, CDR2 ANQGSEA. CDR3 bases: TGCAGCGTTGAACCTGACACGGTTGAGGGCTACACCTTC. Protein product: CSVEPDTVEGYTF.

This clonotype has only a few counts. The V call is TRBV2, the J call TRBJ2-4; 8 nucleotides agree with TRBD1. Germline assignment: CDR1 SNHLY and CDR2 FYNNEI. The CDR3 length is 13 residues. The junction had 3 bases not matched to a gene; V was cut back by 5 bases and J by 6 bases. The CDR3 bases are TGTGCCAGCAGTCAGACAGGGGCAAACATTCAGTACTTC. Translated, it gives CASSQTGANIQYF.

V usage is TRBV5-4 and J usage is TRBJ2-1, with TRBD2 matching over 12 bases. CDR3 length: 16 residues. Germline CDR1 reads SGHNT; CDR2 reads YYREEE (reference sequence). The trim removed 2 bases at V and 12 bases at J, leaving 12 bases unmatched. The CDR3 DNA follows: TGTGCCAGCAGCTTAGAGGGAGGACTAGCGGGGCAGGGGCAGTTCTTC. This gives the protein CASSLEGGLAGQGQFF.

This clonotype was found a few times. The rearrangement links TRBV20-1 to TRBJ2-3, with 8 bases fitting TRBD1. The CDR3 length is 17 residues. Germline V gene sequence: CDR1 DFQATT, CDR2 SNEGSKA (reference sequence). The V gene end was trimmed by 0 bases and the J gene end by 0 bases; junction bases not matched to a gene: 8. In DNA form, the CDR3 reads TGCAGTGCTAGAGAGCGAGACAGGGGTCGCAGCACAGATACGCAGTATTTT. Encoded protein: CSARERDRGRSTDTQYF.